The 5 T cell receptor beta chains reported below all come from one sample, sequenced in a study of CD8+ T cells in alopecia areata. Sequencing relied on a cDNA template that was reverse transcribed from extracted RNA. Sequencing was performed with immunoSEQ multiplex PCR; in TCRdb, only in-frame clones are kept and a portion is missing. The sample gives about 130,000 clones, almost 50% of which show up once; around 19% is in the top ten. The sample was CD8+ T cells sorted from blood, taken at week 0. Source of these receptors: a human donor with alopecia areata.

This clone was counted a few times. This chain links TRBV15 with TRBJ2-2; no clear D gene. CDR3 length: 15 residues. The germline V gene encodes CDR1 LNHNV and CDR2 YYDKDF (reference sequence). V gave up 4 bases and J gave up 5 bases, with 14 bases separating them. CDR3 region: CATSNSQTWTGELFF. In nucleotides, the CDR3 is TGTGCCACCAGCAACTCCCAGACCTGGACCGGGGAGCTGTTTTTT.

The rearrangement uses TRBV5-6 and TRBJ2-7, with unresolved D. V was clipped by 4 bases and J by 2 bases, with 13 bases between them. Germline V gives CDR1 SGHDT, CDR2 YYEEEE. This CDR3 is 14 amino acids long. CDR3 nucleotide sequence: TGTGCCAGCAGCCGAAGAGGCATCCCCTACGAGCAGTACTTC. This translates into CASSRRGIPYEQYF.

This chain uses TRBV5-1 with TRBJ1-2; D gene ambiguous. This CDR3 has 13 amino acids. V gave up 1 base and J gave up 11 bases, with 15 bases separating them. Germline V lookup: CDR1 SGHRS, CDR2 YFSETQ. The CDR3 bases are TGCGCCAGCAGCTTGACAGAAGCCATGCGGTACACCTTC. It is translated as CASSLTEAMRYTF.

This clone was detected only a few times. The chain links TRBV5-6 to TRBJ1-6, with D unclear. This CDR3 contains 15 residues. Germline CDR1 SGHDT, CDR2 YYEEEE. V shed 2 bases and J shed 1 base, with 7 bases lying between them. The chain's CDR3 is CASSFMSSYNSPLHF. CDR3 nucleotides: TGTGCCAGCAGCTTCATGTCTTCCTATAATTCACCCCTCCACTTT.

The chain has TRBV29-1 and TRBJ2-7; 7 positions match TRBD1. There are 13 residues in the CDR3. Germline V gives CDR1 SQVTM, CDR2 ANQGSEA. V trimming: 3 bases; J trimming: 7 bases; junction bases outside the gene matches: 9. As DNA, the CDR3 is TGCAGCGTTGATCGGACAGGCACAGAAGAGCAGTACTTC. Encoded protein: CSVDRTGTEEQYF.